This T cell receptor beta chain stems from a study of T cell responses to AZD1222 COVID-19 vaccine. The overall study: Researchers grouped second doses given at about 4 or about 12 weeks into one pool.

Regarding the study as a whole: The donors showed a predominance of white British ancestry and of females, with possible underestimation of clonal diversity. Nearly half of spike-specific TCRs reportedly target variant regions that are unmutated in the B.1.351 and B.1.1.7 variants.

The table came from immunoSEQ multiplex PCR; TCRdb's copy has only in-frame clones and leaves some out. Here the sample spans 90,000 to 120,000 clones, about 93% being singletons. Turning to this clone: What it binds is not known.

This specimen consisted of peripheral blood, obtained on day 0 of AZD1222 vaccination. The TCR comes from an adult in good health.

The CDR3 DNA reads TGTGCCAGCTCACCACGGGCAGGGGGCGAGACCTATGGCTACACCTTC. Translation gives CASSPRAGGETYGYTF. The chain employs TRBV18 and TRBJ1-2; 8 bases align to TRBD1. This CDR3 contains 16 residues. The ends lost 1 base at V and 4 bases at J; junction bases unmatched: 8. Germline CDR1 reads KGHSH; CDR2 reads LQKENI. The whole variable domain, remainder taken from reference TRBV18 and TRBJ1-2, is NAGVMQNPRHLVRRRGQEARLRCSPMKGHSHVYWYRQLPEEGLKFMVYLQKENIIDESGMPKERFSAEFPKEGPSILRIQQVVRGDSAAYFCASSPRAGGETYGYTFGSGTRLTVV.